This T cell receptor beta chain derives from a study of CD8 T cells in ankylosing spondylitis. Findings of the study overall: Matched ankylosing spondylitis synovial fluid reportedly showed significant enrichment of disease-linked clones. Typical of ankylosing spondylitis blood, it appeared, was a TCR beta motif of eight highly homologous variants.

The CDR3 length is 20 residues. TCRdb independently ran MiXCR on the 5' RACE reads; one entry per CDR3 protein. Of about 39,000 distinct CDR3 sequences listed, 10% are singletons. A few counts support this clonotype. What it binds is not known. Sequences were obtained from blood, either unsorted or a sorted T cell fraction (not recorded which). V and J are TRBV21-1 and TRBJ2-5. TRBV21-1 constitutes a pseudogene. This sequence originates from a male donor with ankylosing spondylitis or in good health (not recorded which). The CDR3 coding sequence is TGTGCCAGCAGCAAAAAAAAGAGGCGAGAAAGGGTAGCCGACCAAGAGACCCAGTACTTC. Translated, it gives CASSKKKRRERVADQETQYF.